These 31 T cell receptor beta chains were all obtained from the same sample, sequenced in a study of blood T cell repertoires in COVID-19. Data came from immunoSEQ multiplex PCR; TCRdb stores just in-frame clones and leaves some out. The profile covers about 160,000 clones, with around 80% appearing a single time and more than 7% taken by the ten largest. Sequenced: peripheral blood. These receptor sequences come from a woman aged 80 or over with active or convalescent COVID-19.

The count of this clone is one. The genes are TRBV4-1 and TRBJ2-4; 8 positions agree with TRBD2. With 0 bases clipped from V and 0 bases from J, the junction kept 7 bases outside the gene matches. This CDR3 is built from 18 residues. Germline V gene sequence: CDR1 MGHRA, CDR2 YSYEKL. The DNA of the CDR3 is TGCGCCAGCAGCCAAGAGGCGGGGGGTTCTCTAGCCAAAAACATTCAGTACTTC. Translation gives CASSQEAGGSLAKNIQYF.

The chain couples TRBV5-1 to TRBJ1-3; D not certain. Germline loops: CDR1 SGHRS, CDR2 YFSETQ. This CDR3 region has 15 residues. Deletions cut 0 bases from V and 0 bases from J, with 7 bases between. CDR3 sequence reads: CASSLEAGSGNTIYF. As DNA, the CDR3 is TGCGCCAGCAGCTTGGAGGCGGGCTCTGGAAACACCATATATTTT.

The chain links TRBV6-2 or TRBV6-3 to TRBJ1-1, with D uncertain. V gave up 4 bases and J gave up 7 bases, with 13 bases separating them. Germline V gives CDR1 MNHEY, CDR2 SVGEGT. The CDR3 has 13 amino acids. CDR3 nucleotide sequence: TGTGCCAGCAGTTCCCCCTCTAGCAATGAAGCTTTCTTT. It codes for CASSSPSSNEAFF.

This chain joins TRBV14 and TRBJ2-1, with D hard to call. Trimming left V 2 bases short and J 10 bases short, with 9 bases between. The CDR3 is 12 amino acids. Germline V gene data show CDR1 as SGHDN and CDR2 as FVKESK. CDR3 amino acids: CASSQFVREQFF. CDR3 bases: TGTGCCAGCAGCCAATTCGTCAGGGAGCAGTTCTTC. The full variable domain, completed using reference TRBV14 and TRBJ2-1, is EAGVTQFPSHSVIEKGQTVTLRCDPISGHDNLYWYRRVMGKEIKFLLHFVKESKQDESGMPNNRFLAERTGGTYSTLKVQPAELEDSGVYFCASSQFVREQFFGPGTRLTVL.

In DNA form, the CDR3 reads TGTGCCAGCAGCCAGCCGGGACAGGGAATAAGCACAGATACGCAGTATTTT. This encodes CASSQPGQGISTDTQYF. The chain carries TRBV16 and TRBJ2-3, with 9 bases matching TRBD1. CDR1 is KGHSY and CDR2 is FQNENV in the germline V gene. The CDR3 is 17 residues long. With V trimmed by 3 bases and J by 0 bases, 7 bases remained unmatched.

The chain employs TRBV7-9 and TRBJ2-2; 8 bases agree with TRBD2. Germline trimming cut 3 bases from V and 0 bases from J; bases unmatched to any gene: 0. Looked up from germline, CDR1 is SEHNR and CDR2 is FQNEAQ (reference sequence). This CDR3 comprises 15 residues. The CDR3 sequence: CASSFGGANTGELFF. CDR3 DNA: TGTGCCAGCAGCTTCGGGGGGGCGAACACCGGGGAGCTGTTTTTT.

The chain links TRBV4-3 to TRBJ2-3; 8 bases map to TRBD1. V shed 0 bases and J 2 bases; nucleotides not matched to a gene: 4. The length of the CDR3 is 16 residues. Germline V CDR1 and CDR2: LGHNA, YSLEER. CDR3: CASSQDGRGPTDTQYF. The CDR3 nucleotides read TGCGCCAGCAGCCAAGATGGCAGGGGGCCCACAGATACGCAGTATTTT.

The chain couples TRBV9 to TRBJ2-7; no firm D call. V was pared by 2 bases and J by 0 bases, with 6 bases between. Germline CDR1 and CDR2: SGDLS and YYNGEE. The CDR3 sequence is 13 residues long. The CDR3 DNA is TGTGCCAGCAGCGTCCCCCTCTCCTACGAGCAGTACTTC. This sequence encodes CASSVPLSYEQYF. The complete variable domain, with remaining parts taken from reference TRBV9 and TRBJ2-7, reads DSGVTQTPKHLITATGQRVTLRCSPRSGDLSVYWYQQSLDQGLQFLIQYYNGEERAKGNILERFSAQQFPDLHSELNLSSLELGDSALYFCASSVPLSYEQYFGPGTRLTVT.

J is TRBJ2-7 and V is TRBV27; no definite D call. Trimming stripped 2 bases from V and 5 bases from J, with 13 bases between. Germline CDR1 is MNHEY and CDR2 is SMNVEV (reference sequence). CDR3 length: 14 residues. The CDR3 DNA reads TGTGCCAGCAGTTTAGTCAGAGGTACCAACGAGCAGTACTTC. Translating gives CASSLVRGTNEQYF.

Regarding this clone: This specimen includes other DNA sequences encoding the same CDR3. V is TRBV2 and J is TRBJ1-1; 7 bases align to TRBD1. Germline-derived CDR1 and CDR2 are SNHLY and FYNNEI. J was trimmed by 1 base and V by 3 bases; bases with no gene match: 5. This CDR3 has 15 residues. CDR3 protein: CASSDVDRENTEAFF. The CDR3 nucleotides read TGTGCCAGCAGTGATGTCGACAGGGAGAACACTGAAGCTTTCTTT.

The CDR3 reads CASSQGRAVGGYTF. The CDR3 bases are TGTGCCAGCAGCCAAGGCAGGGCAGTAGGTGGCTACACCTTC. The genes are TRBV3-1 (or the pseudogene TRBV3-2) and TRBJ1-2; D might be TRBD1 (5 bases). CDR3 size: 14 residues. Germline CDR1 and CDR2: LGHDT and YNNKEL (reference sequence). Trimming took 1 base from V and 7 from J, leaving 13 bases between them.

This clone has more than one count but fewer than ten. This sequence joins TRBV11-2 and TRBJ1-1; 8 nucleotides agree with TRBD1. Losses at the gene ends were 1 base for V and 3 bases for J; bases not matched to a gene: 10. CDR1 SGHAT and CDR2 FQNNGV come from the germline V gene. The CDR3 totals 17 residues. CDR3 coding DNA: TGTGCCAGCAGCTTAGGGTGGCAGGGGGCTCCGGACACTGAAGCTTTCTTT. It yields the protein CASSLGWQGAPDTEAFF.

This chain joins TRBV6-5 and TRBJ1-5; the D gene is possibly TRBD1 (6 bases). V was shortened by 4 bases and J by 7 bases, with 20 bases between the two germline ends. The CDR3 contains 16 residues. CDR1 is MNHEY, CDR2 SVGAGI, per germline. The CDR3 DNA sequence: TGTGCCAGCAGTTCCCAACAGGGTAGTGGCAGACAGCCCCAGCATTTT. It yields the protein CASSSQQGSGRQPQHF.

The V and J genes are TRBV6-4 and TRBJ2-3; the match to TRBD1 covers 11 bases. From germline, CDR1 is MRHNA and CDR2 SNTAGT. V lost 2 bases and J lost 5; bases outside the gene matches: 9. CDR3 length equals 17 residues. The CDR3, as DNA: TGTGCCAGCAGTGACACCCCCGGACAGGGGGCTATAGATACGCAGTATTTT. It is translated as CASSDTPGQGAIDTQYF.

This chain uses TRBV30 with TRBJ2-5; TRBD2 matches 13 bases. The CDR3 is made up of 16 amino acids. Germline trimming cut 0 bases from V and 5 bases from J; bases unmatched to any gene: 6. Germline CDR1 GTSNPN, CDR2 SVGIG (reference sequence). The DNA of the CDR3 is TGTGCCTGGAGTGTAGGACTAGCGGGGGAGGGCGAGACCCAGTACTTC. Protein: CAWSVGLAGEGETQYF.

The chain recombines TRBV3-1 (or the pseudogene TRBV3-2) with TRBJ1-4, with TRBD1 matching over 7 bases. CDR3 length equals 15 residues. J lost 4 bases, V lost 4 bases, and 6 bases had no gene match. Germline V gene sequence: CDR1 LGHDT, CDR2 YNNKEL (reference sequence). The CDR3 nucleotides are TGTGCCAGCAGCCCCGGGACAGCCCTTAATGAAAAACTGTTTTTT. Its translation is CASSPGTALNEKLFF.

In DNA form, the CDR3 reads TGTGCCAGCGTAGAGAACTCCTACGAGCAGTACTTC. This translates into CASVENSYEQYF. The rearrangement joins TRBV6-5 to TRBJ2-7; D not resolved. The CDR3 runs 12 residues. From germline, CDR1 is MNHEY and CDR2 SVGAGI. Between the trimmed V and J ends, which lost 8 bases and 0 bases, there was a span of 8 bases.

This sequence joins TRBV4-1 and TRBJ1-5; 7 bases line up with TRBD1. This CDR3 is built from 19 residues. Germline trimming cut 3 bases from V and 0 bases from J; bases unmatched to any gene: 14. Germline CDR1 is MGHRA and CDR2 is YSYEKL. The CDR3 spells CASSHPWDRRGDSNQPQHF. CDR3 coding DNA: TGCGCCAGCAGCCATCCCTGGGACAGAAGGGGAGATAGCAATCAGCCCCAGCATTTT.

V gene TRBV6-5 combines with J gene TRBJ2-7; TRBD1 matches at 8 bases. Looked up from germline, CDR1 is MNHEY and CDR2 is SVGAGI. The CDR3 is 15 amino acids. J was trimmed by 2 bases and V by 6 bases; bases with no gene match: 9. CDR3 coding DNA: TGTGCCAGCAGCACCCTCGGACAGGGAACCTACGAGCAGTACTTC. Translated, it gives CASSTLGQGTYEQYF.

The chain has TRBV4-1 and TRBJ1-5, with D possibly TRBD1 on 6 matching bases. The CDR3 has 16 amino acids. The germline gives CDR1 MGHRA, CDR2 YSYEKL. Trimming took off 4 bases at V and 0 bases at J, with 13 bases between the two ends. The CDR3 region has the DNA TGCGCCAGCAGCCTAAAGTCGGACAGTAGCAATCAGCCCCAGCATTTT. Its protein product is CASSLKSDSSNQPQHF.

This chain joins TRBV11-2 and TRBJ2-7; a weak D match, TRBD2 (6 bases). The length of the CDR3 is 11 residues. CDR1 and CDR2 from the germline V gene are SGHAT and FQNNGV. Trimming shortened V by 3 bases and J by 6 bases, and 6 bases separated the two germline ends. This CDR3 reads CASSFGGEQYF. As DNA, the CDR3 is TGTGCCAGCAGCTTCGGGGGCGAGCAGTACTTC.

This clone has just a few counts. Other nucleotide sequences in the sample specify the same CDR3. The chain is built from TRBV25-1 and TRBJ1-2, with D possibly TRBD1 on 6 matching bases. Germline loops: CDR1 MGHDK, CDR2 SYGVNS. The CDR3 is 13 amino acids. V lost 3 bases to trimming and J lost 4 bases, with 9 bases between them. The CDR3 region has the DNA TGTGCCAGCAGTGAGACAGGAGGCTATGGCTACACCTTC. Amino acid sequence: CASSETGGYGYTF.

V gene TRBV9 combines with J gene TRBJ2-2, with 8 bases that match TRBD2. The germline gives CDR1 SGDLS, CDR2 YYNGEE. The CDR3 length is 17 residues. V lost 4 bases and J lost 4; bases outside the gene matches: 12. As DNA, the CDR3 is TGTGCCAGCAGCTTCCGTTCTGCGGGGGGCCGCACCGGGGAGCTGTTTTTT. The encoded protein is CASSFRSAGGRTGELFF.

This sequence joins TRBV9 and TRBJ2-2; 10 bases agree with TRBD1. Germline CDR1 is SGDLS and CDR2 is YYNGEE. After removal of 4 bases from V and 4 bases from J, the junction contained 4 bases not matched to a gene. The length of the CDR3 is 15 residues. The CDR3 reads CASSLGQGVTGELFF. The DNA of the CDR3 is TGTGCCAGCAGCTTAGGACAGGGGGTCACCGGGGAGCTGTTTTTT.

The chain is built from TRBV27 and TRBJ2-6, with D perhaps matching TRBD2 (6 bases). CDR1 and CDR2 from the germline V gene are MNHEY and SMNVEV (reference sequence). Trimming removed 4 bases from V and 2 bases from J, with 12 bases in between. The CDR3 extends over 16 amino acids. The CDR3 reads CASSSGGVAGANVLTF. The CDR3 DNA sequence: TGTGCCAGCAGTTCCGGGGGAGTCGCTGGGGCCAACGTCCTGACTTTC. Based on the CDR3 plus reference TRBV27 and TRBJ2-6, the full variable domain is EAQVTQNPRYLITVTGKKLTVTCSQNMNHEYMSWYRQDPGLGLRQIYYSMNVEVTDKGDVPEGYKVSRKEKRNFPLILESPSPNQTSLYFCASSSGGVAGANVLTFGAGSRLTVL.

The chain combines TRBV7-6 with TRBJ2-4; possibly TRBD2 for D (6 bases). The germline V gene encodes CDR1 SGHVS and CDR2 FNYEAQ. This CDR3 spans 15 amino acids. Trimming removed 4 bases at V and 6 bases at J, with 16 bases between. This CDR3 reads CASSSGTAGTNIQYF. For the CDR3, the DNA is TGTGCCAGCAGCTCAGGGACCGCGGGGACAAACATTCAGTACTTC.

In its sample, this clone was seen a few times. The chain is built from TRBV3-1 (or the pseudogene TRBV3-2) and TRBJ2-3; D is perhaps TRBD2 (5 bases). The V end was cut by 2 bases, the J end by 7 bases, with 10 bases between. This CDR3 spans 13 amino acids. Germline V gene sequence: CDR1 LGHDT, CDR2 YNNKEL (reference sequence). CDR3 sequence (DNA): TGTGCCAGCAGCCAAAAACTAGGGAATACGCAGTATTTT. This encodes CASSQKLGNTQYF.

V is TRBV19 and J is TRBJ1-1, with TRBD1 identical over 12 bases. The junction had 4 bases not matched to a gene; V was cut back by 5 bases and J by 0 bases. There are 16 residues in the CDR3. Germline values: CDR1 LNHDA, CDR2 SQIVND (reference sequence). The CDR3 region has the DNA TGTGCCAGTAGTTCCTGGGACAGGGGGCTGAACACTGAAGCTTTCTTT. It is translated as CASSSWDRGLNTEAFF.

The CDR3 DNA reads as TGTGCCTGGAGTCGCGGGGGGAGCTATGGCTACACCTTC. Its protein product is CAWSRGGSYGYTF. The chain couples TRBV30 to TRBJ1-2; D perhaps matches TRBD1 (5 bases). V was shortened by 2 bases and J by 4 bases, with 11 bases between the two germline ends. The length of the CDR3 is 13 residues. CDR1 is GTSNPN, CDR2 SVGIG, per germline (reference sequence).

This chain joins TRBV27 and TRBJ1-6; D not resolved. The CDR3 is made up of 15 amino acids. V gave up 3 bases and J gave up 0 bases, with 6 bases separating them. CDR1 is MNHEY and CDR2 is SMNVEV in the germline V gene (reference sequence). The DNA for the CDR3 is TGTGCCAGCAGTTTTGTCAGCTCCTATAATTCACCCCTCCACTTT. Translated, it gives CASSFVSSYNSPLHF.

The rearrangement joins TRBV6-1 to TRBJ2-7, with unresolved D. The V and J ends lost 1 base and 3 bases respectively, with 13 bases between them. The CDR3 length is 15 residues. From germline, CDR1 is MNHNS and CDR2 SASEGT. The CDR3 spells CASSEGVSAYYEQYF. CDR3 DNA sequence: TGTGCCAGCAGTGAAGGCGTCTCTGCCTACTACGAGCAGTACTTC.